These 23 T cell receptor beta chains share one sample of origin, sequenced in a study of neurological immune-mediated disorders. TCRdb fed the 5' RACE reads into MiXCR, producing one record per CDR3 protein. The table lists approximately 39,000 distinct CDR3 sequences, 6.5% to 7.5% of them singletons, with roughly 6% in the top ten. The sequenced material came from CD4+ T cells from blood. Receptors were obtained from a man aged 45-60 years in good health.

This clonotype has at least ten counts. This rearrangement joins TRBV20-1 to TRBJ2-7, with D possibly TRBD2 on 6 matching bases. Trimming cost V 2 bases and J 0 bases, with 11 bases left between them. This CDR3 has 14 amino acids. From germline, CDR1 is DFQATT and CDR2 SNEGSKA (reference sequence). The CDR3 bases are TGCAGTGCTAGAAGACTAGGGGACTCCTACGAGCAGTACTTC. Protein sequence: CSARRLGDSYEQYF.

This clonotype was counted ten times or more. The chain is built from TRBV4-3 and TRBJ2-6, with 8 bases matching TRBD1. Trimming cost V 4 bases and J 4 bases; bases outside gene matches: 6. The CDR3 consists of 16 residues. Germline assignment: CDR1 LGHNA and CDR2 YSLEER. In nucleotides, the CDR3 is TGCGCCAGCAGCCCCTCGACAGGGGCCGGGGCCAACGTCCTGACTTTC. Translating it yields CASSPSTGAGANVLTF.

The sample holds many counts of this clonotype. V usage is TRBV20-1 and J usage is TRBJ1-1; D unresolved. Trimming took off 0 bases at V and 0 bases at J, with 14 bases between the two ends. The CDR3 is 16 amino acids. Germline V gene data show CDR1 as DFQATT and CDR2 as SNEGSKA (reference sequence). The CDR3 DNA reads as TGCAGTGCTAGAGATATTTGGTGGGAGATGAACACTGAAGCTTTCTTT. Translating gives CSARDIWWEMNTEAFF.

This clonotype is medium-sized. V and J are TRBV20-1 and TRBJ2-7; the match to TRBD2 covers 8 bases. Germline lookup yields CDR1 DFQATT and CDR2 SNEGSKA (reference sequence). With V trimmed by 6 bases and J by 2 bases, 6 bases remained unmatched. This CDR3 has 13 amino acids. The CDR3, as DNA: TGCAGTGCGCCCCGGGGGGGGGCCTACGAGCAGTACTTC. This translates into CSAPRGGAYEQYF.

This clonotype was seen at least ten times. The gene calls are TRBV2 and TRBJ1-6, with unresolved D. The ends were cut back, 2 bases at V and 2 bases at J, with 7 bases in the middle. The CDR3 is 15 residues long. Germline V gene sequence: CDR1 SNHLY, CDR2 FYNNEI. The CDR3 here is CASSETRTYNSPLHF. In DNA, the CDR3 is TGTGCCAGCAGTGAAACCAGGACCTATAATTCACCCCTCCACTTT. The variable domain in full, completed from reference TRBV2 and TRBJ1-6, reads EPEVTQTPSHQVTQMGQEVILRCVPISNHLYFYWYRQILGQKVEFLVSFYNNEISEKSEIFDDQFSVERPDGSNFTLKIRSTKLEDSAMYFCASSETRTYNSPLHFGNGTRLTVT.

This chain connects TRBV29-1 to TRBJ2-7, with D perhaps TRBD1 or TRBD2 (5 bases each). The V and J ends lost 5 bases and 3 bases respectively, with 14 bases between them. The CDR3 is 13 residues long. CDR1 and CDR2 (germline): SQVTM, ANQGSEA. The CDR3 reads CSVIRDQDYEQYF. CDR3 sequence (DNA): TGCAGCGTTATCCGGGACCAAGACTACGAGCAGTACTTC.

This chain joins TRBV3-1 and TRBJ2-7; tentative D call: TRBD2 (5 bases). The CDR3 is made up of 15 amino acids. CDR1 LGHDT and CDR2 YNNKEL come from the germline V gene (reference sequence). The V end lost 1 base, the J end lost 2 bases, and 12 bases lay between the germline ends. CDR3 bases: TGTGCCAGCAGCCAAGCCGGGAAAGGGCCCTACGAGCAGTACTTC. It translates to CASSQAGKGPYEQYF.

This clonotype was seen at least ten times. V is TRBV5-1 and J is TRBJ2-3; TRBD1 matches 7 bases. V lost 3 bases, J lost 1 base, and 2 bases stayed unmatched. Germline V gene data show CDR1 as SGHRS and CDR2 as YFSETQ. The CDR3 covers 14 residues. The CDR3 coding sequence is TGCGCCAGCAGCTCCCAGGGGGGCACAGATACGCAGTATTTT. It codes for CASSSQGGTDTQYF.

This clonotype showed up many times. This chain uses TRBV10-3 with TRBJ1-4; possibly TRBD1 for D (6 bases). The V end was cut by 3 bases, the J end by 4 bases, with 12 bases between. Per the germline V gene, CDR1 is ENHRY and CDR2 is SYGVKD. The CDR3 extends over 15 amino acids. The CDR3 DNA reads TGTGCCATCAGTGAAAAGACAGGCGGTAATGAAAAACTGTTTTTT. Its translation is CAISEKTGGNEKLFF.

For this clonotype: At one boundary the junction diverges from the germline segment, which might be a read error. This sequence joins TRBV7-2 and TRBJ2-2, with TRBD2 matching over 7 bases. CDR1 and CDR2 from the germline V gene are SGHTA and FQGNSA. The CDR3 runs 15 residues. CDR3 protein: CANSPAGGSTWELFF. The CDR3 bases are TGTGCCAACAGCCCAGCTGGCGGGAGCACCTGGGAGCTGTTTTTT.

Ten or more counts support this clonotype. The chain joins TRBV4-1 to TRBJ2-7; TRBD2 agrees at 13 bases. Germline CDR1 reads MGHRA; CDR2 reads YSYEKL. The length of the CDR3 is 18 residues. The V gene end was trimmed by 1 base and the J gene end by 5 bases; junction bases not matched to a gene: 11. CDR3 sequence: CASSQVDMGLAGNNEQYF. The DNA for the CDR3 is TGCGCCAGCAGCCAAGTAGACATGGGACTAGCGGGAAATAACGAGCAGTACTTC.

This clonotype was seen repeatedly, ten times or more. This chain connects TRBV6-5 to TRBJ2-7; possible D gene TRBD1, 5 bases. Trimming removed 6 bases at V and 2 bases at J, with 17 bases between. Germline V gene sequence: CDR1 MNHEY, CDR2 SVGAGI. The CDR3 has 15 amino acids. The CDR3 DNA sequence: TGTGCCAGCAGCCGTGACAGACGTGGCGCCTACGAGCAGTACTTC. Amino acid sequence: CASSRDRRGAYEQYF.

This clonotype has at least ten counts. The chain combines TRBV7-9 with TRBJ2-7; TRBD2 agrees at 8 bases. The CDR3 has 16 residues. Germline-derived CDR1 and CDR2 are SEHNR and FQNEAQ (reference sequence). V lost 0 bases and J lost 1; bases outside the gene matches: 5. CDR3 in DNA: TGTGCCAGCAGCTTAGCGTGGCCTAGCGGGTCCTACGAGCAGTACTTC. It is translated as CASSLAWPSGSYEQYF. Full variable domain (missing parts from reference TRBV7-9 and TRBJ2-7): DTGVSQNPRHKITKRGQNVTFRCDPISEHNRLYWYRQTLGQGPEFLTYFQNEAQLEKSRLLSDRFSAERPKGSFSTLEIQRTEQGDSAMYLCASSLAWPSGSYEQYFGPGTRLTVT.

This clonotype was recorded at least ten times. This chain uses TRBV20-1 with TRBJ2-2; maybe TRBD1 (7 bases). Trimming cost V 5 bases and J 5 bases, with 15 bases left between them. This CDR3 contains 14 residues. Germline lookup yields CDR1 DFQATT and CDR2 SNEGSKA (reference sequence). The CDR3 sequence is CSAGSRGVTGELFF. The CDR3 nucleotides are TGCAGTGCTGGGAGCAGGGGGGTTACCGGGGAGCTGTTTTTT.

This clonotype was recorded many times. The chain links TRBV10-2 to TRBJ2-1; TRBD2 matches at 8 bases. CDR3 length: 14 residues. The germline gives CDR1 WSHSY, CDR2 SAAADI. Trimming took 7 bases from V and 2 from J; bases not matched to a gene: 4. CDR3 amino acids: CASTVAGTYNEQFF. DNA of the CDR3: TGCGCCAGCACGGTAGCGGGGACCTACAATGAGCAGTTCTTC.

In this sample, this clonotype turned up many times. This rearrangement joins TRBV11-2 to TRBJ2-2; TRBD1 aligns across 12 bases. V was clipped by 1 base and J by 5 bases; unmatched bases: 11. CDR1 and CDR2 (germline): SGHAT, FQNNGV. This CDR3 spans 19 amino acids. The CDR3 bases are TGTGCCAGCAGCTTAGTAGGGACAGGGGGCCCACCTCGGACCGGGGAGCTGTTTTTT. It translates to CASSLVGTGGPPRTGELFF.

This clonotype was seen only a few times. The gene calls are TRBV10-3 and TRBJ2-3; the D gene is possibly TRBD2 (5 bases). The CDR3 is 15 amino acids. The germline gives CDR1 ENHRY, CDR2 SYGVKD. Trimming took off 2 bases at V and 9 bases at J, with 18 bases between the two ends. CDR3 protein: CAISEPRARRTTQYF. The CDR3 bases are TGTGCCATCAGTGAGCCGAGGGCTCGGCGGACCACGCAGTATTTT.

As to this clonotype: A junction boundary mismatches the germline segment, possibly from a read error. The chain couples TRBV5-4 to TRBJ2-3; TRBD2 matches 8 bases. CDR1 SGHNT and CDR2 YYREEE come from the germline V gene (reference sequence). The CDR3 is 15 amino acids. The CDR3 protein is CASRPTSAIDAREVF. DNA of the CDR3: TGTGCCAGCAGGCCGACTAGCGCAATAGATGCACGCGAGGTTTTT. The full variable domain, in which reference TRBV5-4 and TRBJ2-3 provide the parts outside the CDR3, is ETGVTQSPTHLIKTRGQQVTLRCSSQSGHNTVSWYQQALGQGPQFIFQYYREEENGRGNFPPRFSGLQFPNYSSELNVNALELDDSALYLCASRPTSAIDAREVFGPGTRLTVL.

The table lists this clonotype with many counts. This sequence joins TRBV5-1 and TRBJ1-1, with no clear D. This CDR3 is built from 18 residues. Trimming pared 4 bases from V and 4 bases from J, leaving 26 bases between. CDR1 is SGHRS and CDR2 is YFSETQ in the germline V gene. The CDR3 loop reads CASSSSLKRKAGVTEAFF. The CDR3 nucleotides read TGCGCCAGCAGCAGCAGCCTGAAAAGGAAGGCCGGGGTCACTGAAGCTTTCTTT.

This clonotype was picked up many times. J is TRBJ2-2 and V is TRBV5-6; a possible D gene is TRBD1 (5 bases). V dropped 4 bases and J dropped 6 bases, with 19 bases sitting between them. CDR1 and CDR2 from the germline V gene are SGHDT and YYEEEE. The CDR3 consists of 16 residues. Here the CDR3 DNA reads TGTGCCAGCAGCACCAGACAGAAATGGGTAGCCGGGGAGCTGTTTTTT. Protein: CASSTRQKWVAGELFF.

This clonotype was recorded many times. The chain is built from TRBV3-1 and TRBJ1-2; 9 bases line up with TRBD1. CDR3 length: 15 residues. V shed 3 bases and J 4 bases; nucleotides not matched to a gene: 6. CDR1 is LGHDT, CDR2 YNNKEL, per germline (reference sequence). As DNA, the CDR3 is TGTGCCAGCAGCCAGAGAAACAGGGGGCCCTATGGCTACACCTTC. Its protein product is CASSQRNRGPYGYTF.

This clonotype was counted at least ten times. The chain uses TRBV7-9 and TRBJ2-2; tentative D call: TRBD2 (5 bases). The CDR3 totals 13 residues. Germline-derived CDR1 and CDR2 are SEHNR and FQNEAQ (reference sequence). Trimming took off 5 bases at V and 6 bases at J, with 10 bases between the two ends. CDR3: CASSLAGAGELFF. Here the CDR3 DNA reads TGTGCCAGCAGCCTGGCGGGCGCCGGGGAGCTGTTTTTT.

At least ten counts were recorded for this clonotype. The CDR3 protein is CASSPKTGSYNEQFF. In nucleotides, the CDR3 is TGTGCCAGCAGCCCCAAGACAGGCAGTTACAATGAGCAGTTCTTC. This chain joins TRBV7-2 and TRBJ2-1; D is possibly TRBD1 (6 bases). CDR1 and CDR2 (germline): SGHTA, FQGNSA. The CDR3 is 15 residues long. Trimming pared 5 bases from V and 4 bases from J, leaving 15 bases between. The full variable domain, in which reference TRBV7-2 and TRBJ2-1 provide the parts outside the CDR3, is GAGVSQSPSNKVTEKGKDVELRCDPISGHTALYWYRQSLGQGLEFLIYFQGNSAPDKSGLPSDRFSAERTGGSVSTLTIQRTQQEDSAVYLCASSPKTGSYNEQFFGPGTRLTVL.